The clone carrying this TCR beta chain was observed at least ten times. What it binds is unknown. Per germline, CDR1 DFQATT and CDR2 SNEGSKA (reference sequence). V shed 3 bases, J shed 4 bases, and the junction held 8 bases outside the gene matches. There are 14 residues in the CDR3. The record originates from a study of early T cells in non-severe SARS-CoV-2 infection. Study summary: Unsorted whole blood bulk RNA was sequenced, with unpaired chains. Broader study findings: Anti-spike CD8 specificities were favored by VDJdb matching, whose results missed private and CD4 specificities.

In the library, individual cDNA molecules carried attached unique molecular identifiers. TCRdb fed the 5' RACE reads into MiXCR, producing one record per CDR3 protein. This sample yields 60,000 or so distinct CDR3 sequences, of which under 15% are seen a single time; 9% to 10% belongs to the top ten. The input for sequencing was whole blood, taken at baseline. V and J are TRBV20-1 and TRBJ1-2; 7 positions agree with TRBD1. The receptor's source is an adult who was a healthcare worker with PCR-confirmed SARS-CoV-2 infection or an uninfected control (not recorded which). The CDR3 sequence is CSASPAGGSYGYTF. CDR3 bases: TGCAGTGCTAGTCCGGCAGGGGGGAGCTATGGCTACACCTTC.